This TCR beta chain was recorded in a study of T cell repertoires in cytomegalovirus infection. TCRdb re-called the reads with MiXCR, one entry per CDR3 protein. The sample has some 280,000 distinct CDR3 sequences; approximately 14% are singletons. The germline V gene has CDR1 DFQATT and CDR2 SNEGSKA (reference sequence). The V segment lost 5 bases and the J segment 3 bases; nucleotides outside the gene matches: 3. This CDR3 contains 12 residues. Details on this clonotype: Antigen unknown.

Study results and caveats: Accumulated public TCR beta family frequency recognized individuals carrying CMV together with the relevant HLA. CMV-specific HLA-C-restricted TCR beta clonotypes dominated the ex vivo response.

The J gene is TRBJ2-5, the V gene TRBV20-1; 7 bases map to TRBD2. This clonotype originated in a human donor in good health (CMV status not recorded). Some clones in this sample may be carry-over from other donors' samples. The sequenced material came from PBMCs. This CDR3 reads CSACLAEETQYF. Written as DNA, the CDR3 is TGCAGTGCTTGTCTAGCGGAAGAGACCCAGTACTTC.